Sequencing of this T cell receptor (beta chain) was carried out in a study of cytomegalovirus exposure and HLA in healthy donors. General study points: It has been reported that TCR beta sequences accurately predicted the HLA-A and HLA-B alleles of most subjects. In an earlier analysis, about 90% or about 30%: the productive usage of most TCR beta V segments.

Vbeta (60) and Jbeta (13) primers were used in the PCR. Generated by immunoSEQ multiplex PCR, the TCRdb table keeps only in-frame clones and is missing some. Its table records approximately 200,000 clones. With regard to this clone: Its target is not known.

The CDR3 totals 15 residues. Trimming removed 6 bases from V and 5 bases from J; junction bases left unmatched: 9. Germline loops: CDR1 MNHEY, CDR2 SMNVEV (reference sequence). Sequencing input: PBMCs. The V call is TRBV27, the J call TRBJ2-7; 11 positions agree with TRBD2. This receptor was taken from a boy between 10 and 17 years old in good health and CMV-seronegative. CDR3 sequence reads: CASSPIAGGQDEQYF. DNA of the CDR3: TGTGCCAGCAGCCCAATAGCGGGGGGGCAGGACGAGCAGTACTTC.